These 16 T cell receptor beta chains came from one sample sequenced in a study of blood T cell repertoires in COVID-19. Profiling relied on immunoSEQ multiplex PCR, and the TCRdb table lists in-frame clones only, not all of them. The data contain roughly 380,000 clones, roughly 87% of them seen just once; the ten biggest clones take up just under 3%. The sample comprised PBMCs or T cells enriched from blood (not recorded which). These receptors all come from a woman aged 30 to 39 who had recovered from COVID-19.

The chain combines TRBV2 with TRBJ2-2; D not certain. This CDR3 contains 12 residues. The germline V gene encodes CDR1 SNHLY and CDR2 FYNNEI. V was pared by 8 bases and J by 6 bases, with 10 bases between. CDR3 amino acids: CASRRVSGELFF. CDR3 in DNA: TGTGCCAGCCGCCGCGTTTCCGGGGAGCTGTTTTTT.

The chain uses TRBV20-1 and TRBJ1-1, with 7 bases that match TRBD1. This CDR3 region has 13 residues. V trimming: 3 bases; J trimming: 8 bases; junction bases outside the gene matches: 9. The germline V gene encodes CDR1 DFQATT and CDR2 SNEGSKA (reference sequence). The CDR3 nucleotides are TGCAGTGCTAGTAGACAGGGAAGATTGGAAGCTTTCTTT. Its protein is CSASRQGRLEAFF.

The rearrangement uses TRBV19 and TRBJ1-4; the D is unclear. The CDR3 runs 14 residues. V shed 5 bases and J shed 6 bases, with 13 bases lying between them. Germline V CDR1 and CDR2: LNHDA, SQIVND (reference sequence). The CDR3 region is CASSAGIIDEKLFF. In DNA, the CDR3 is TGTGCCAGTAGTGCCGGGATTATTGATGAAAAACTGTTTTTT.

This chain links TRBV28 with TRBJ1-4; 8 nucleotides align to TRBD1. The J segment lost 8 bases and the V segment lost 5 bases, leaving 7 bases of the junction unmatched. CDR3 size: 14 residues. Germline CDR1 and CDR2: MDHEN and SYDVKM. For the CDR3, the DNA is TGTGCCAGCAGTGTAACAGGGGGAGGAGAAAAACTGTTTTTT. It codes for CASSVTGGGEKLFF. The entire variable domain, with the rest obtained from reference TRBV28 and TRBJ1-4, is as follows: DVKVTQSSRYLVKRTGEKVFLECVQDMDHENMFWYRQDPGLGLRLIYFSYDVKMKEKGDIPEGYSVSREKKERFSLILESASTNQTSMYLCASSVTGGGEKLFFGSGTQLSVL.

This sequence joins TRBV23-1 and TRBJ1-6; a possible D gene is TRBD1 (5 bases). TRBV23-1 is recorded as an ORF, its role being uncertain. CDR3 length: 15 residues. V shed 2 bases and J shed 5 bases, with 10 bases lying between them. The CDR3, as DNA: TGCGCCAGCAGTCAACGCGACAGCAATAATTCACCCCTCCACTTT. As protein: CASSQRDSNNSPLHF.

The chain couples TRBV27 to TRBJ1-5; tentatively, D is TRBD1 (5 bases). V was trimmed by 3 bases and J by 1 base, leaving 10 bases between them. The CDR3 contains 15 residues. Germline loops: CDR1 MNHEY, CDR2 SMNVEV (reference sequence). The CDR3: CASSFQGQSNQPQHF. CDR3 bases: TGTGCCAGCAGTTTCCAGGGTCAAAGCAATCAGCCCCAGCATTTT.

The CDR3 reads CASSQASLNQPQHF. The CDR3 DNA reads TGTGCCAGCAGCCAAGCCTCCCTCAATCAGCCCCAGCATTTT. The chain is built from TRBV3-1 (or the pseudogene TRBV3-2) and TRBJ1-5; D gene unclear. CDR1 is LGHDT and CDR2 is YNNKEL in the germline V gene (reference sequence). V shed 1 base and J shed 3 bases, with 7 bases lying between them. CDR3 length: 14 residues.

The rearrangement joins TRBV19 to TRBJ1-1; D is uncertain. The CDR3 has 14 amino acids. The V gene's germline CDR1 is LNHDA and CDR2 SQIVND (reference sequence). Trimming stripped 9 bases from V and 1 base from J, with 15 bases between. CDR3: CASLAGTANTEAFF. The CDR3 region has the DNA TGTGCCAGCCTCGCGGGTACGGCGAACACTGAAGCTTTCTTT.

The DNA for the CDR3 is TGTGCCAGCAGTGAAACCCCCCGGACAGGGACGGTGGACATTCAGTACTTC. Protein: CASSETPRTGTVDIQYF. This chain links TRBV6-1 with TRBJ2-4; 8 bases map to TRBD1. The V gene's germline CDR1 is MNHNS and CDR2 SASEGT. The CDR3 spans 17 residues. The junction had 14 bases not matched to a gene; V was cut back by 2 bases and J by 8 bases.

CDR3: CASSINLNQPQHF. In nucleotides, the CDR3 is TGTGCCAGTAGTATTAATCTCAATCAGCCCCAGCATTTT. The chain uses TRBV19 and TRBJ1-5; D gene uncertain. CDR3 size: 13 residues. Germline CDR1 reads LNHDA; CDR2 reads SQIVND (reference sequence). Between the trimmed V and J ends, which lost 3 bases and 3 bases, there was a span of 6 bases.

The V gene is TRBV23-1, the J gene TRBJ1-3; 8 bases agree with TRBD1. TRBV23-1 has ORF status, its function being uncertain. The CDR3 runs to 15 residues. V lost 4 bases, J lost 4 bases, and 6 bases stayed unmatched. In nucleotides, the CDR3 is TGCGCCAGCAGTCCCCCTCGACAGGGGGGAAACACCATATATTTT. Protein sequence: CASSPPRQGGNTIYF.

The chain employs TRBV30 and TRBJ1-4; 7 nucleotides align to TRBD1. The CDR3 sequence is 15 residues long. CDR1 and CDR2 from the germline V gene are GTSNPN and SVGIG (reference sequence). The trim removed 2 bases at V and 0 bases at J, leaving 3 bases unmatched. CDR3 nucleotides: TGTGCCTGGAGTTCGGGACAGTCAACTAATGAAAAACTGTTTTTT. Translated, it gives CAWSSGQSTNEKLFF.

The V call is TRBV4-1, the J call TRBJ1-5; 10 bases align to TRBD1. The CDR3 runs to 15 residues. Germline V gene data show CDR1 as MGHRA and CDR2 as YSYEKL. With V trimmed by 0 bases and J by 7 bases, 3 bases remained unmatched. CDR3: CASSQEGQGQQPQHF. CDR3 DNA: TGCGCCAGCAGCCAAGAGGGACAGGGGCAGCAGCCCCAGCATTTT.

CDR3: CASSSLGAGEQFF. The CDR3 DNA follows: TGTGCCAGCAGCTCGCTGGGGGCTGGGGAGCAGTTCTTC. The chain carries TRBV27 and TRBJ2-1; possible D gene TRBD1, 6 bases. Between the trimmed V and J ends, which lost 6 bases and 10 bases, there was a span of 16 bases. CDR3 size: 13 residues. CDR1 is MNHEY, CDR2 SMNVEV, per germline (reference sequence).

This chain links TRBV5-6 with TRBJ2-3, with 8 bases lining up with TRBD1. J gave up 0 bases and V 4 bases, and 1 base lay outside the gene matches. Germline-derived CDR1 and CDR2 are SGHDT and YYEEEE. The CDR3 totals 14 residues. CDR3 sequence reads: CASSQGASTDTQYF. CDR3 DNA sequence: TGTGCCAGCAGCCAGGGGGCGAGCACAGATACGCAGTATTTT.

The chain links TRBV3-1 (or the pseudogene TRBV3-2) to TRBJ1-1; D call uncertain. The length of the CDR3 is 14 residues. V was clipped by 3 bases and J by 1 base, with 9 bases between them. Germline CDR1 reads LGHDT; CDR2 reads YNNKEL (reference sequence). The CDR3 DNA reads TGTGCCAGCAGCCACTGGCGGGAGAACACTGAAGCTTTCTTT. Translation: CASSHWRENTEAFF.